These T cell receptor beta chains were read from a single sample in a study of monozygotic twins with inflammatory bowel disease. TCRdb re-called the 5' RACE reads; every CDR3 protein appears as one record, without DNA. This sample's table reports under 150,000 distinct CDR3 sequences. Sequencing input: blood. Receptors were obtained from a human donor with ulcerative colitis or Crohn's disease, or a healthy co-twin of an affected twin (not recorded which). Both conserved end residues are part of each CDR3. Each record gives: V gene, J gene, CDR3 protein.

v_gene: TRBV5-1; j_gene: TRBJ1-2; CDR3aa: CASSLATGGDGYTF
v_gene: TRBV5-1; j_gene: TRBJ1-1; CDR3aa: CASSLEVRKNTEAFF
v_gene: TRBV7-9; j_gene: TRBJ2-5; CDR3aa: CVSSSLDRGQETQYF
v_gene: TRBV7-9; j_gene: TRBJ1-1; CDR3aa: CASSLQGGRGTEAFF
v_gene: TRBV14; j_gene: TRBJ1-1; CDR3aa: CASSQGMNTEAIF
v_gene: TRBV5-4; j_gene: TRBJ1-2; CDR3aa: CASSLEAGNYGYTF
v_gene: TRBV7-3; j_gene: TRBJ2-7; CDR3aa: CASSVSGTGAYEQYF
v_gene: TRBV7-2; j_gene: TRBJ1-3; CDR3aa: CASSYGHHSGNTIYF
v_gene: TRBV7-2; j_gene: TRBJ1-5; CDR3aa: CASSLAIQRNQPQHF
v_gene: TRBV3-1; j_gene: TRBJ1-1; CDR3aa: CASSQWRTGAMNTEAFF
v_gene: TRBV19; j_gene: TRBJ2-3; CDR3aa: CASSYRGAGRADTQYF
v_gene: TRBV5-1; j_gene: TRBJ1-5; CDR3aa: CASSLESGQPQHF
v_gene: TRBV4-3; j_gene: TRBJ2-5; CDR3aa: CASSHDVGSLETQYF
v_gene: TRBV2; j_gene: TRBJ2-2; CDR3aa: CASRPQGITGELFF
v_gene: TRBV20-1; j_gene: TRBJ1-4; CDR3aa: CSALTPARDEKLFF
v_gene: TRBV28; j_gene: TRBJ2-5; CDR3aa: CASSIPTSGGLQETQYF
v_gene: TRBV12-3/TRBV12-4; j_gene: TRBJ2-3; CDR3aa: CASSLLRFDTQYF
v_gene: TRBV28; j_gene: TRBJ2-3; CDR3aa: CASGASGRATDTQYF
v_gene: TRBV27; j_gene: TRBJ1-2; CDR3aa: CASKGGDYGYTF
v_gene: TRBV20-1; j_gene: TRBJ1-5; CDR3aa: CSASRRTGGRMGSNQPQHF
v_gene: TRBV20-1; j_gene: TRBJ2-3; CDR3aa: CSATEQGTGTDTQYF
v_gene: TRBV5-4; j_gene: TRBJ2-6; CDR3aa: CAETHRTGANVLTF
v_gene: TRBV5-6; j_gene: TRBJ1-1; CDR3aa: CASSSVGMGNTEAFF
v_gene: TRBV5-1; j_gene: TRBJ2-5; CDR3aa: CASSLTGKGETQYF
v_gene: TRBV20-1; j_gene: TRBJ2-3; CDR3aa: CSAPRQGSTDTQYF
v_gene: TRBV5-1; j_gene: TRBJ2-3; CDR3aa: CASSLGAGRRTDTQYF
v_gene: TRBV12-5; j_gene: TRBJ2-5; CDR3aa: CASGPRWETQYF
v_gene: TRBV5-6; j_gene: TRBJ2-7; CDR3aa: CASSRGQTAYEQYF
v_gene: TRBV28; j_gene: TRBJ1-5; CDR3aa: CASSFHISNQPQHF
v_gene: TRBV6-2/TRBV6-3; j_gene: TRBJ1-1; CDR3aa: CASSYVWTEAFF
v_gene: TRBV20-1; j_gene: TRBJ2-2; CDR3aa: CSAAQAGRQATGELFF
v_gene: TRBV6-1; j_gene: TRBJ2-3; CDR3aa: CASRLGQSTDTQYF
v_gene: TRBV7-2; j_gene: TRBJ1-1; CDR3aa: CASSLVQGARTEAFF
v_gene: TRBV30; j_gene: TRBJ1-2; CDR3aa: CAWSAQGASRYTF
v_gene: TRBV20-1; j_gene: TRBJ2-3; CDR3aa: CSARSPGGQQGGTDTQYF